The 10 T cell receptor beta chains given below trace back to one sample, sequenced in a study of low-dose radiotherapy and immunotherapy resistance in tumors. First-strand cDNA used TRAV- and TRBV-specific primers, covering alpha and beta chains. Over roughly 20 PCR cycles, TCRs were amplified from a constant-region primer and V-primer adapter. MiXCR, applied by TCRdb to the reads, yields one record per CDR3 protein. This table holds approximately 18,000 distinct CDR3 sequences, less than 85% found once. These receptors were collected from a human donor with advanced metastatic prostate, ovarian, gallbladder or colorectal cancer (not recorded which). This table probably holds off-target reads from a library built for another chain.

The chain has TRBV5-1 and TRBJ2-1; 8 bases are a match to TRBD2. Per germline, CDR1 SGHRS and CDR2 YFSETQ. This CDR3 region has 15 residues. Unmatched junction bases numbered 6, after V lost 2 bases and J lost 5 bases. CDR3 loop: CASSFSTTSDNEQFF. The CDR3 DNA reads TGCGCCAGCAGCTTCAGTACGACTAGCGACAATGAGCAGTTCTTC.

The chain carries TRBV4-3 and TRBJ1-3; D is unclear. The length of the CDR3 is 16 residues. V was trimmed by 4 bases and J by 0 bases, leaving 13 bases between them. CDR1 is LGHNA and CDR2 is YSLEER in the germline V gene. The CDR3 loop is CASSLTGGSSGNTIYF. In nucleotides, the CDR3 is TGCGCCAGCAGCCTAACTGGCGGAAGCTCTGGAAACACCATATATTTT.

The chain combines TRBV5-1 with TRBJ2-7, with D possibly TRBD1 on 6 matching bases. Trimming shortened V by 2 bases and J by 0 bases, and 9 bases separated the two germline ends. CDR1 and CDR2 (germline): SGHRS, YFSETQ. The CDR3 spans 14 residues. CDR3 bases: TGCGCCAGCAGCTTCGGACAGCCCTCCTACGAGCAGTACTTC. Translated: CASSFGQPSYEQYF. Supplemented by reference TRBV5-1 and TRBJ2-7, the full variable domain reads KAGVTQTPRYLIKTRGQQVTLSCSPISGHRSVSWYQQTPGQGLQFLFEYFSETQRNKGNFPGRFSGRQFSNSRSEMNVSTLELGDSALYLCASSFGQPSYEQYFGPGTRLTVT.

The V call is TRBV6-1, the J call TRBJ2-1, with no clear D. CDR1 is MNHNS, CDR2 SASEGT, per germline. The CDR3 length is 17 residues. V lost 1 base to trimming and J lost 1 base, with 14 bases between them. This CDR3 is CASSEEGPPLSYNEQFF. The CDR3 bases are TGTGCCAGCAGTGAAGAAGGTCCGCCGCTTTCCTACAATGAGCAGTTCTTC.

The chain uses TRBV28 and TRBJ2-5, with 9 nucleotides matching TRBD1. V shed 6 bases, J shed 5 bases, and the junction held 10 bases outside the gene matches. Germline CDR1 is MDHEN and CDR2 is SYDVKM. The length of the CDR3 is 15 residues. Here the CDR3 reads CASRGAGTGSETQYF. As DNA, the CDR3 is TGTGCCAGCAGGGGGGCCGGGACAGGGAGCGAGACCCAGTACTTC.

The CDR3 sequence: CASSEARAAAAFTEAFF. The DNA of the CDR3 is TGTGCCAGCAGTGAAGCGCGCGCAGCGGCGGCGTTCACTGAAGCTTTCTTT. The chain is built from TRBV6-2 or TRBV6-3 and TRBJ1-1; D is uncertain. Per germline, CDR1 MNHEY and CDR2 SVGEGT. There are 17 residues in the CDR3. Trimming removed 5 bases at V and 4 bases at J, with 23 bases between.

The rearrangement joins TRBV19 to TRBJ2-3, with a tentative D call TRBD1 (6 bases). V was shortened by 8 bases and J by 2 bases, with 14 bases between the two germline ends. The CDR3 extends over 14 amino acids. The germline CDR1 and CDR2 sequences are LNHDA and SQIVND (reference sequence). The CDR3 sequence is CASSLQGPTDTQYF. DNA of the CDR3: TGTGCCAGTTCCCTACAGGGACCCACAGATACGCAGTATTTT.

The V call is TRBV10-3, the J call TRBJ1-3; D not certain. V lost 6 bases to trimming and J lost 0 bases, with 18 bases between them. The germline CDR1 and CDR2 sequences are ENHRY and SYGVKD. The CDR3 is made up of 17 amino acids. In DNA form, the CDR3 reads TGTGCCATCAGCCGAGTCGGGATCCCAATCTCTGGAAACACCATATATTTT. It codes for CAISRVGIPISGNTIYF.

This chain connects TRBV10-3 to TRBJ2-3, with D maybe TRBD2 (6 bases). The CDR3 contains 10 residues. Germline V lookup: CDR1 ENHRY, CDR2 SYGVKD. Trimming cost V 9 bases and J 5 bases, with 6 bases left between them. In nucleotides, the CDR3 is TGTGCCATGGGGGGAGATACGCAGTATTTT. It codes for CAMGGDTQYF.

This clonotype came up once. The V and J genes are TRBV28 and TRBJ2-2; 8 positions match TRBD1. Germline CDR1 MDHEN, CDR2 SYDVKM. This CDR3 is built from 12 residues. Trimming at V came to 9 bases and at J to 7 bases, leaving 4 bases not matched to a gene. The CDR3 spells CASTGGGGELFF. The CDR3 DNA sequence: TGTGCCAGTACAGGGGGTGGCGGGGAGCTGTTTTTT.